Below, 2 T cell receptor beta chains from the same sample are listed, as sequenced in a study of OX40 agonist ivuxolimab in advanced cancers. Assay used: immunoSEQ multiplex PCR; TCRdb lists only in-frame clones, some missing. The sample consists of tens of thousands of clones, 80% to 90% of them appearing once. Here the sequenced sample was CD4+ or CD8+ T cells sorted from blood, taken in a trial of the OX40 agonist ivuxolimab. Every receptor here comes from an adult with an advanced solid tumor such as melanoma, head and neck, liver or kidney cancer.

The V and J genes are TRBV28 and TRBJ1-4; a weak D match, TRBD1 (5 bases). Trimming took 1 base from V and 8 from J, leaving 14 bases between them. The CDR3 is 15 amino acids. Germline CDR1 is MDHEN and CDR2 is SYDVKM. The CDR3 sequence: CASSLFQGEPEKLFF. The DNA of the CDR3 is TGTGCCAGCAGTTTATTTCAGGGAGAGCCCGAAAAACTGTTTTTT.

The genes are TRBV11-2 and TRBJ2-1; D may correspond to TRBD1 or TRBD2 (5 bases each). Trimming cost V 3 bases and J 4 bases, with 13 bases left between them. Germline CDR1 SGHAT, CDR2 FQNNGV. The CDR3 loop spans 15 amino acids. The CDR3 reads CASSLATGPYNEQFF. The CDR3 region has the DNA TGTGCCAGCAGCTTGGCGACGGGGCCTTACAATGAGCAGTTCTTC.